Listed here is a single T cell receptor beta chain. Germline lookup yields CDR1 SGHNT and CDR2 YYREEE (reference sequence). V shed 1 base and J shed 3 bases, with 10 bases lying between them. The CDR3 covers 15 residues. These data come from a study of T cells in Graves' hyperthyroidism and ophthalmopathy. The patients, who ranged from 18 to 65 in age, presented with newly diagnosed hyperthyroidism lasting under 2 months. PBMCs were derived from 9.5 to 10 ml fresh peripheral blood. Researchers took RNA transcripts and amplified the TCR beta CDR3 regions from them. HTBI primers were employed in a first-round RT-PCR of the TCR CDR3. Using its own MiXCR run on the multiplex PCR reads, TCRdb lists one record per CDR3 protein. The repertoire consists of approximately 400,000 distinct CDR3 sequences, with roughly 13% occurring once and the leading ten covering less than 25%.

V and J are TRBV5-4 and TRBJ1-4, with D tentatively TRBD1 (5 bases). The sample comprised blood. The sequence was obtained from a young man with Graves' hyperthyroidism that later progressed to Graves' ophthalmopathy. This CDR3 reads CASSLSRGANEKLFF. The CDR3 nucleotides are TGTGCCAGCAGCTTGAGCAGAGGGGCTAATGAAAAACTGTTTTTT.